These T cell receptor beta chains were read from a single sample in a study of pediatric ulcerative colitis. The protocol was immunoSEQ multiplex PCR, while the TCRdb copy is restricted to in-frame clones and leaves out a portion. The data contain 57,000 or so clones, over 80% of them singletons. Sequencing input: blood. The receptor set was obtained from a boy between 10 and 17 years old who was a control in a study of pediatric ulcerative colitis. Each CDR3 is given with its conserved first and last residue. D genes are given only for firm matches. The listing skips clone size in some rows; elsewhere it reads once, few, many or a size class.

TRBV5-6	.	TRBJ1-1	.	CASSLFYNMNTEAFF	TGTGCCAGCAGCTTGTTCTACAACATGAACACTGAAGCTTTCTTT
TRBV6-5	.	TRBJ1-2	.	CASSYGRLEDYGYTF	TGTGCCAGCAGTTACGGTCGGTTAGAGGACTATGGCTACACCTTC
TRBV4-1	.	TRBJ2-1	.	CASSQNNQGEGLGEQFF	TGCGCCAGCAGCCAAAATAACCAGGGTGAGGGATTAGGTGAGCAGTTCTTC
TRBV5-1	.	TRBJ1-1	.	CASSLAGGADTEAFF	TGCGCCAGCAGCTTGGCCGGGGGCGCGGACACTGAAGCTTTCTTT
TRBV13	.	TRBJ1-3	.	CASSLTGNTIYF	TGTGCCAGCAGCTTAACCGGAAACACCATATATTTT
TRBV25-1	.	TRBJ2-7	TRBD1	CASSAVEQGAFPPYEQYF	TGTGCCAGCAGTGCGGTGGAACAGGGGGCTTTCCCCCCCTACGAGCAGTACTTC
TRBV6-4	.	TRBJ2-3	TRBD2	CASSSSGGAGTDTQYF	TGTGCCAGCAGTAGTAGCGGGGGGGCCGGCACAGATACGCAGTATTTT
TRBV18	.	TRBJ1-1	TRBD1	CASSPKDRVETEAFF	TGTGCCAGCTCACCTAAGGACAGGGTAGAGACTGAAGCTTTCTTT
TRBV28	.	TRBJ2-3	TRBD2	CASSFGTSAFTDTQYF	TGTGCCAGCAGTTTCGGGACTAGCGCCTTCACAGATACGCAGTATTTT
TRBV9	.	TRBJ1-1	TRBD1	CASSIRDRVFSGVTEAFF	TGTGCCAGCAGCATAAGGGACAGGGTGTTTTCCGGTGTCACTGAAGCTTTCTTT
TRBV28	.	TRBJ2-7	.	CASSLALTGIAYEQYF	TGTGCCAGCAGCCTAGCCCTTACAGGGATAGCCTACGAGCAGTACTTC
TRBV7-3	.	TRBJ1-1	TRBD1	CASSPGQDGTEAFF	TGTGCCAGCAGCCCCGGACAGGATGGCACTGAAGCTTTCTTT
TRBV6-1	.	TRBJ2-2	.	CASSEESGVAGELFF	TGTGCCAGCAGTGAGGAATCAGGGGTGGCCGGGGAGCTGTTTTTT
TRBV4-1	.	TRBJ2-5	.	CASSQAEGSTHTYQETQYF	TGCGCCAGCAGCCAAGCTGAGGGCAGCACCCATACCTACCAAGAGACCCAGTACTTC
TRBV4-3	once	TRBJ2-1	TRBD1	CASSQLTGGSYNEQFF	TGCGCCAGCAGCCAGTTGACAGGGGGCTCCTACAATGAGCAGTTCTTC
TRBV7-8	.	TRBJ2-6	TRBD2	CASRLGGAGANVLTF	TGTGCCAGCAGGCTCGGGGGGGCTGGGGCCAACGTCCTGACTTTC
TRBV19	.	TRBJ2-2	.	CASTKLVLPGELFF	TGTGCCAGTACTAAGCTAGTGTTACCCGGGGAGCTGTTTTTT
TRBV6-4	once	TRBJ1-5	.	CASSVKQGAQPQHF	TGTGCCAGCAGTGTAAAACAGGGTGCTCAGCCCCAGCATTTT
TRBV7-6	.	TRBJ1-1	.	CASSLELTGLNTEAFF	TGTGCCAGCAGCTTAGAACTGACTGGACTGAACACTGAAGCTTTCTTT
TRBV19	once	TRBJ1-5	.	CATLPSGRDQPQHF	TGTGCCACCTTGCCTTCTGGTCGCGATCAGCCCCAGCATTTT
TRBV7-3	.	TRBJ2-2	.	CASSPSAPNTGELFF	TGTGCCAGCAGCCCCTCTGCCCCTAACACCGGGGAGCTGTTTTTT
TRBV19	.	TRBJ1-1	.	CASSPTMNTEAFF	TGTGCCAGTAGTCCCACTATGAACACTGAAGCTTTCTTT
TRBV19	once	TRBJ1-1	.	CASSIWSGGNTEAFF	TGTGCCAGTAGTATTTGGTCCGGGGGGAACACTGAAGCTTTCTTT
TRBV5-8	.	TRBJ1-5	.	CASSFQGNQPQHF	TGTGCCAGCAGCTTCCAGGGCAATCAGCCCCAGCATTTT
TRBV18	.	TRBJ2-7	.	CASSPNREAYEQYF	TGTGCCAGCTCACCCAACAGGGAAGCCTACGAGCAGTACTTC
TRBV2	.	TRBJ2-3	.	CASGGISSTDTQYF	TGTGCCTCCGGAGGGATATCTAGCACAGATACGCAGTATTTT
TRBV6-4	.	TRBJ2-2	.	CASSDSAGKTGELFF	TGTGCCAGCAGTGACTCGGCAGGGAAAACCGGGGAGCTGTTTTTT
TRBV30	.	TRBJ1-5	.	CAWSLAAIYQPQHF	TGTGCCTGGAGTCTAGCAGCTATCTATCAGCCCCAGCATTTT
TRBV6-1	.	TRBJ2-5	TRBD2	CASSEHGLAGGGTQYF	TGTGCCAGCAGTGAACATGGGCTAGCGGGAGGCGGGACCCAGTACTTC
TRBV11-2	.	TRBJ2-2	TRBD2	CASSPRLALDTGELFF	TGTGCCAGCAGCCCTCGACTAGCTCTGGACACCGGGGAGCTGTTTTTT
TRBV2	once	TRBJ1-1	.	CASTQFRDLSTEAFF	TGTGCCAGCACCCAATTTAGGGACCTATCCACTGAAGCTTTCTTT
TRBV29-1	.	TRBJ2-7	.	CSARRAGSYEQYF	TGCAGCGCCCGGAGGGCGGGCTCCTACGAGCAGTACTTC
TRBV4-3	.	TRBJ1-2	.	CASSQDSGSGIYGYTF	TGCGCCAGCAGCCAAGATTCAGGTTCCGGAATCTATGGCTACACCTTC
TRBV9	.	TRBJ2-7	.	CASSVAEGGISYEQYF	TGTGCCAGCAGCGTAGCGGAGGGCGGAATTTCCTACGAGCAGTACTTC
TRBV11-1	few	TRBJ2-3	.	CASSLAGLATDTQYF	TGTGCCAGCAGCTTAGCCGGGCTAGCCACAGATACGCAGTATTTT
TRBV15	.	TRBJ2-1	.	CATSRDLSGYSSYNEQFF	TGTGCCACCAGCAGAGATCTGAGCGGTTATAGCTCCTACAATGAGCAGTTCTTC
TRBV11-2	.	TRBJ2-1	TRBD2	CASSHRTSGSMNEQFF	TGTGCCAGCAGCCATCGGACTAGCGGGAGTATGAATGAGCAGTTCTTC